One and the same sample provided the 16 T cell receptor beta chains below, sequenced in a study of CD8 T cells in Susac syndrome. Reverse transcription used about 0.45 to 1 ug RNA and random hexamers. TCRdb recomputed calls from the immunoSEQ multiplex PCR reads with MiXCR, one row per CDR3 protein. The data contain about 120,000 distinct CDR3 sequences, 92% of them singletons. The sequencing input was CD8+ T cells from PBMCs. These receptors originate from a human donor in good health.

The J gene is TRBJ2-7, the V gene TRBV7-6; D remains ambiguous. The CDR3 runs to 14 residues. V was shortened by 5 bases and J by 6 bases, with 17 bases between the two germline ends. Germline V gene data show CDR1 as SGHVS and CDR2 as FNYEAQ. This CDR3 reads CASSPADTVGEQYF. The DNA of the CDR3 is TGTGCCAGCAGCCCAGCCGATACGGTTGGCGAGCAGTACTTC.

This clonotype was detected only a few times. This sequence joins TRBV5-1 and TRBJ2-1; the match to TRBD2 covers 12 bases. This CDR3 region has 17 residues. Losses at the gene ends were 4 bases for V and 5 bases for J; bases not matched to a gene: 10. Looked up from germline, CDR1 is SGHRS and CDR2 is YFSETQ. Here the CDR3 DNA reads TGCGCCAGCAGCCGGAAACTAGCGGGAGGTACCCACAATGAGCAGTTCTTC. This translates into CASSRKLAGGTHNEQFF.

The chain joins TRBV5-1 to TRBJ2-7; 11 nucleotides match TRBD1. Germline V CDR1 and CDR2: SGHRS, YFSETQ. The CDR3 loop spans 15 amino acids. With V trimmed by 0 bases and J by 5 bases, 4 bases remained unmatched. CDR3 amino acids: CASSLGGQGANEQYF. CDR3 sequence (DNA): TGCGCCAGCAGCTTGGGAGGACAGGGGGCAAACGAGCAGTACTTC.

This chain links TRBV27 with TRBJ1-1; D call uncertain. The V end was cut by 3 bases, the J end by 8 bases, with 13 bases between. The CDR3 length is 13 residues. Per the germline V gene, CDR1 is MNHEY and CDR2 is SMNVEV (reference sequence). The CDR3 DNA sequence: TGTGCCAGCAGTTTCTTTTTGTCGACGGAAGCTTTCTTT. Its translation: CASSFFLSTEAFF.

This clonotype was seen just once. CDR3: CASSVGISREQYF. The CDR3 nucleotides read TGTGCCAGCAGCGTAGGTATTAGCCGGGAGCAGTACTTC. The J gene is TRBJ2-7, the V gene TRBV9; no clear D gene. Trimming removed 0 bases from V and 7 bases from J, with 11 bases in between. The CDR3 contains 13 residues. Germline values: CDR1 SGDLS, CDR2 YYNGEE. Using reference TRBV9 and TRBJ2-7 for the parts outside the CDR3, the full variable domain is DSGVTQTPKHLITATGQRVTLRCSPRSGDLSVYWYQQSLDQGLQFLIQYYNGEERAKGNILERFSAQQFPDLHSELNLSSLELGDSALYFCASSVGISREQYFGPGTRLTVT.

V is TRBV10-3 and J is TRBJ2-1; TRBD2 is a possible D gene (5 bases). The CDR3 length is 12 residues. V was shortened by 4 bases and J by 5 bases, with 6 bases between the two germline ends. Germline V gene lookup returns CDR1 ENHRY and CDR2 SYGVKD. CDR3 in amino acids: CAISVLDNEQFF. The CDR3 region has the DNA TGTGCCATCAGTGTACTAGACAATGAGCAGTTCTTC.

The chain carries TRBV3-1 and TRBJ1-1; 8 bases are a match to TRBD1. The J segment lost 4 bases and the V segment lost 1 base, leaving 2 bases of the junction unmatched. CDR3 length equals 14 residues. Germline CDR1 reads LGHDT; CDR2 reads YNNKEL (reference sequence). The CDR3 bases are TGTGCCAGCAGCCAAGGACAGGGGATCACTGAAGCTTTCTTT. It specifies CASSQGQGITEAFF.

This clonotype was seen more than once but under ten times. The chain joins TRBV20-1 to TRBJ1-1; no clear D gene. In germline, CDR1 is DFQATT, CDR2 SNEGSKA (reference sequence). Trimming stripped 3 bases from V and 0 bases from J, with 8 bases between. The CDR3 contains 13 residues. The CDR3 DNA follows: TGCAGTGCTAGCCGGGGTTTGAACACTGAAGCTTTCTTT. Its protein is CSASRGLNTEAFF.

CDR3 sequence: CASSQEKPGINNEQFF. CDR3 nucleotide sequence: TGCGCCAGCAGCCAAGAAAAGCCGGGGATCAACAATGAGCAGTTCTTC. The chain combines TRBV4-1 with TRBJ2-1, with a weak D call TRBD2 (5 bases). Germline CDR1 is MGHRA and CDR2 is YSYEKL. CDR3 length: 16 residues. The germline V and J ends were trimmed by 0 bases and 5 bases, with 14 bases remaining between them.

This chain links TRBV6-2 or TRBV6-3 with TRBJ2-2; TRBD1 or TRBD2 may be the D gene (5 bases each). Deletions cut 6 bases from V and 2 bases from J, with 19 bases between. Looked up from germline, CDR1 is MNHEY and CDR2 is SVGEGT. This CDR3 region has 17 residues. The CDR3 DNA reads TGTGCCAGCAGCTATCCCGGGACGGGATCAAACACCGGGGAGCTGTTTTTT. As protein: CASSYPGTGSNTGELFF.

J is TRBJ1-1 and V is TRBV14; D unresolved. V was pared by 0 bases and J by 0 bases, with 2 bases between. Germline V gene lookup returns CDR1 SGHDN and CDR2 FVKESK. The CDR3 has 13 residues. The CDR3 DNA is TGTGCCAGCAGCCAAGAGATGAACACTGAAGCTTTCTTT. It encodes CASSQEMNTEAFF.

V gene TRBV13 combines with J gene TRBJ2-1; D tentatively reads TRBD1 or TRBD2 (5 bases each). Looked up from germline, CDR1 is PRHDT and CDR2 is FYEKMQ (reference sequence). This CDR3 region has 16 residues. V was clipped by 5 bases and J by 2 bases, with 16 bases between them. CDR3 nucleotide sequence: TGTGCCAGCAGCCCGCCCCGGGACGGAGCCTACAATGAGCAGTTCTTC. Amino acid sequence: CASSPPRDGAYNEQFF. Full variable domain (outside the CDR3, taken from reference TRBV13 and TRBJ2-1): AAGVIQSPRHLIKEKRETATLKCYPIPRHDTVYWYQQGPGQDPQFLISFYEKMQSDKGSIPDRFSAQQFSDYHSELNMSSLELGDSALYFCASSPPRDGAYNEQFFGPGTRLTVL.

The V and J genes are TRBV5-1 and TRBJ1-1; D ambiguous. This CDR3 has 14 residues. Trimming left V 2 bases short and J 1 base short, with 9 bases between. The germline V gene encodes CDR1 SGHRS and CDR2 YFSETQ. DNA for the CDR3: TGCGCCAGCAGCTTAAGTCCACCGAACACTGAAGCTTTCTTT. Translating it yields CASSLSPPNTEAFF.

The chain has TRBV14 and TRBJ2-5, with D perhaps TRBD2 (6 bases). This CDR3 has 14 amino acids. Germline CDR1 reads SGHDN; CDR2 reads FVKESK. V was pared by 3 bases and J by 5 bases, with 13 bases between. The CDR3 coding sequence is TGTGCCAGCAGCCATCGGGAGTCCGCCGAGACCCAGTACTTC. Protein product: CASSHRESAETQYF.

This clonotype was counted once. The chain employs TRBV25-1 and TRBJ1-6; possible D gene TRBD1, 5 bases. Trimming cost V 3 bases and J 9 bases, with 15 bases left between them. CDR3 length: 15 amino acids. Germline CDR1 is MGHDK and CDR2 is SYGVNS. CDR3 in DNA: TGTGCCAGCAGTGAGGGGGACTGGAACGGTTCACCCCTCCACTTT. Its protein product is CASSEGDWNGSPLHF. The full variable domain, its missing parts supplied by reference TRBV25-1 and TRBJ1-6, is EADIYQTPRYLVIGTGKKITLECSQTMGHDKMYWYQQDPGMELHLIHYSYGVNSTEKGDLSSESTVSRIRTEHFPLTLESARPSHTSQYLCASSEGDWNGSPLHFGNGTRLTVT.

The rearrangement links TRBV2 to TRBJ1-1; no clear D gene. Trimming stripped 7 bases from V and 1 base from J, with 16 bases between. CDR1 and CDR2 (germline): SNHLY, FYNNEI. This CDR3 has 15 residues. In nucleotides, the CDR3 is TGTGCCAGCAACCCAAGTACAGTCTCGAACACTGAAGCTTTCTTT. Its protein product is CASNPSTVSNTEAFF.